The sequence of this T cell receptor beta chain was determined in a study of cytomegalovirus exposure and HLA in healthy donors. Overall study results and limits: Available immune exposure information covered CMV serostatus only. As a later analysis showed, a missense DCLRE1C variant was linked to trimming of TCR beta V- and J-genes. HLA allele associations emerged for some 16,000 TCR beta sequences in a later analysis, at 0.05 false discovery rate. Prior analysis indicated that the majority of TCR beta V segments exhibited productivity approximately 87% or approximately 30% of the time.

Germline V gene data show CDR1 as LNHDA and CDR2 as SQIVND (reference sequence). V gave up 1 base and J gave up 0 bases; unmatched junction bases: 3. The CDR3 is 16 amino acids. A note on this clone: Antigen unknown.

Both 60 Vbeta primers and 13 Jbeta primers went into the PCR. Assay used: immunoSEQ multiplex PCR; TCRdb lists only in-frame clones, some missing. The table lists around 170,000 clones, roughly 83% of them singletons, with under 0.4% in the top ten. The J gene is TRBJ2-7, the V gene TRBV19; TRBD1 matches 10 bases. The sequenced sample was PBMCs. The receptor's source is a boy aged 2 to 9 in good health and CMV-seronegative. The CDR3, as DNA: TGTGCCAGTAGTATAGGAGGGACAGGGGTCTCCTACGAGCAGTACTTC. It is translated as CASSIGGTGVSYEQYF.